The 22 T cell receptor beta chains below were found in one sample sequenced in a study of shared clonotypes between healthy human individuals. CD8 cells regarded as naive lacked CD45RO, were positively chosen for CCR7, and omitted terminally differentiated effector memory CD45RA+ cells. Sequencing was performed with immunoSEQ multiplex PCR; in TCRdb, only in-frame clones are kept and a portion is missing. The table records 2 million to 2.5 million clones, 85% to 95% of them present only once. The sample consisted of naive CD8+ T cells sorted from blood. These receptors originate from a man between 18 and 35 years old in good health.

This clone was seen more than once but under ten times. The chain joins TRBV11-3 to TRBJ1-2; D possibly corresponds to TRBD1 (5 bases). CDR1 SGHNT and CDR2 YENEEA come from the germline V gene. The CDR3 consists of 13 residues. V lost 11 bases and J lost 3, with 16 bases in between. CDR3 sequence: CALTGESDYGYTF. In DNA form, the CDR3 reads TGTGCCCTAACGGGGGAGTCGGACTATGGCTACACCTTC.

The chain employs TRBV27 and TRBJ2-4, with unresolved D. Trimming pared 8 bases from V and 6 bases from J, leaving 14 bases between. Germline values: CDR1 MNHEY, CDR2 SMNVEV (reference sequence). CDR3 size: 13 residues. DNA of the CDR3: TGTGCCAGCGGGCCCGGCGGTTTAAACATTCAGTACTTC. Protein sequence: CASGPGGLNIQYF.

In its sample, this clone was seen once. V usage is TRBV10-2 and J usage is TRBJ2-1, with D perhaps being TRBD1 or TRBD2 (5 bases each). V was cut by 8 bases and J by 4 bases, with 15 bases left in between. This CDR3 has 14 amino acids. In germline, CDR1 is WSHSY, CDR2 SAAADI. The CDR3 here is CASSSGTVYNEQFF. CDR3 nucleotide sequence: TGCGCCAGCTCCTCGGGGACCGTTTACAATGAGCAGTTCTTC.

The CDR3 is CASSASKAGNTEAFF. The DNA for the CDR3 is TGCGCCAGCAGTGCCTCAAAGGCAGGGAACACTGAAGCTTTCTTT. This chain connects TRBV10-1 to TRBJ1-1; D uncertain. V dropped 4 bases and J dropped 1 base, with 13 bases sitting between them. The CDR3 contains 15 residues. The germline V gene encodes CDR1 WNHNN and CDR2 SYGVQD (reference sequence).

Concerning this clone itself: Other DNA sequences from this sample encode an identical CDR3 as well. The chain employs TRBV27 and TRBJ2-1; the match to TRBD2 covers 10 bases. The CDR3 loop spans 15 amino acids. V dropped 6 bases and J dropped 7; count of bases not matched to a gene: 9. In germline, CDR1 is MNHEY, CDR2 SMNVEV (reference sequence). CDR3 sequence: CASSLSAGGRNEQFF. The DNA for the CDR3 is TGTGCCAGCAGCCTGTCAGCGGGAGGGCGGAATGAGCAGTTCTTC.

Comments on this clone: The junction departs from germline at one end; a sequencing error may be responsible. Different DNA sequences within this sample yield the same CDR3. The genes are TRBV7-9 and TRBJ1-6, with 8 positions matching TRBD1. Germline values: CDR1 SEHNR, CDR2 FQNEAQ (reference sequence). The CDR3 sequence is 15 residues long. CDR3 nucleotide sequence: TGTGCCAGCAGCTTTGGAGGAACAGGGGGTTCACCCCTCCACTTC. Protein sequence: CASSFGGTGGSPLHF.

This chain links TRBV9 with TRBJ2-2; weak D call: TRBD1 (6 bases). The CDR3 loop spans 13 amino acids. The germline gives CDR1 SGDLS, CDR2 YYNGEE. With 4 bases removed from V and 6 bases from J, the gap between germline ends came to 10 bases. The CDR3 is CASSSQGSGELFF. CDR3 nucleotide sequence: TGTGCCAGCAGCTCACAGGGTTCCGGGGAGCTGTTTTTT.

The chain has TRBV5-1 and TRBJ2-1; 9 nucleotides agree with TRBD2. V lost 0 bases and J lost 0; bases outside the gene matches: 10. CDR3 size: 19 residues. The V gene's germline CDR1 is SGHRS and CDR2 YFSETQ. The CDR3 spells CASSLAVASGVSSYNEQFF. Here the CDR3 DNA reads TGCGCCAGCAGCTTGGCCGTGGCTAGCGGGGTTAGCTCCTACAATGAGCAGTTCTTC. Using reference TRBV5-1 and TRBJ2-1 for the parts outside the CDR3, the full variable domain is KAGVTQTPRYLIKTRGQQVTLSCSPISGHRSVSWYQQTPGQGLQFLFEYFSETQRNKGNFPGRFSGRQFSNSRSEMNVSTLELGDSALYLCASSLAVASGVSSYNEQFFGPGTRLTVL.

This rearrangement joins TRBV6-5 to TRBJ1-2; D is ambiguous. CDR1 MNHEY and CDR2 SVGAGI come from the germline V gene. The CDR3 spans 14 residues. Trimming took off 6 bases at V and 2 bases at J, with 13 bases between the two ends. The CDR3: CASRFDGENYGYTF. As DNA, the CDR3 is TGTGCCAGCAGATTCGACGGGGAAAACTATGGCTACACCTTC.

This clone was seen once. The chain carries TRBV28 and TRBJ1-2, with TRBD1 matching over 9 bases. From germline, CDR1 is MDHEN and CDR2 SYDVKM. After removal of 6 bases from V and 7 bases from J, the junction contained 6 bases not matched to a gene. This CDR3 contains 13 residues. Here the CDR3 DNA reads TGTGCCAGCAGAATAGGACAGGGGTCTGGCTACACCTTC. Translating gives CASRIGQGSGYTF.

Only one count was recorded for this clone. This sequence joins TRBV9 and TRBJ2-7, with unresolved D. Deletions cut 2 bases from V and 3 bases from J, with 9 bases between. The CDR3 runs 13 residues. CDR1 and CDR2 from the germline V gene are SGDLS and YYNGEE. Written as DNA, the CDR3 is TGTGCCAGCAGCGTGGGTGTCCTCTACGAGCAGTACTTC. This gives the protein CASSVGVLYEQYF.

The gene calls are TRBV6-1 and TRBJ2-3, with D possibly TRBD1 on 6 matching bases. The CDR3 is 14 residues long. V lost 8 bases and J 2 bases, leaving 14 bases between the germline ends. The germline V gene encodes CDR1 MNHNS and CDR2 SASEGT. The CDR3 protein is CASQQGPYTDTQYF. CDR3 DNA: TGTGCCAGCCAACAGGGACCCTACACAGATACGCAGTATTTT.

The J gene is TRBJ1-5, the V gene TRBV28; possibly TRBD1 for D (5 bases). CDR1 and CDR2 from the germline V gene are MDHEN and SYDVKM. Trimming cost V 6 bases and J 1 base, with 10 bases left between them. This CDR3 region has 14 residues. The chain's CDR3 is CASRRGESNQPQHF. CDR3 nucleotide sequence: TGTGCCAGCAGGCGGGGCGAGAGCAATCAGCCCCAGCATTTT.

The J gene is TRBJ2-1, the V gene TRBV9; TRBD2 matches at 10 bases. V dropped 0 bases and J dropped 5; count of bases not matched to a gene: 8. This CDR3 has 17 residues. The germline CDR1 and CDR2 sequences are SGDLS and YYNGEE. CDR3 DNA: TGTGCCAGCAGCGTAGGTGAAGCGGGAGGGGTCGACAATGAGCAGTTCTTC. This sequence encodes CASSVGEAGGVDNEQFF. Full variable domain (outside the CDR3, taken from reference TRBV9 and TRBJ2-1): DSGVTQTPKHLITATGQRVTLRCSPRSGDLSVYWYQQSLDQGLQFLIQYYNGEERAKGNILERFSAQQFPDLHSELNLSSLELGDSALYFCASSVGEAGGVDNEQFFGPGTRLTVL.

This rearrangement joins TRBV6-5 to TRBJ2-1; the match to TRBD1 covers 8 bases. Trimming cost V 6 bases and J 8 bases; bases outside gene matches: 6. This CDR3 contains 13 residues. Germline-derived CDR1 and CDR2 are MNHEY and SVGAGI. The DNA for the CDR3 is TGTGCCAGCAGCCGGACAGGGACGGATGAGCAGTTCTTC. Residues: CASSRTGTDEQFF.

The rearrangement links TRBV10-2 to TRBJ2-1, with 10 bases aligning to TRBD2. V shed 10 bases and J 0 bases; nucleotides not matched to a gene: 9. The CDR3 is made up of 16 amino acids. Looked up from germline, CDR1 is WSHSY and CDR2 is SAAADI. This chain's CDR3 is CAKGLAIPDSYNEQFF. CDR3 nucleotides: TGCGCCAAGGGACTAGCGATTCCAGACTCCTACAATGAGCAGTTCTTC.

The chain couples TRBV6-1 to TRBJ1-3; tentative D call: TRBD1 (6 bases). V was clipped by 2 bases and J by 9 bases, with 11 bases between them. In germline, CDR1 is MNHNS, CDR2 SASEGT. This CDR3 comprises 13 residues. In DNA, the CDR3 is TGTGCCAGCAGTGAAATTGGGACAACCACCATATATTTT. Amino acids: CASSEIGTTTIYF.

The chain links TRBV10-2 to TRBJ2-5; 14 nucleotides agree with TRBD2. The CDR3 extends over 16 amino acids. Germline values: CDR1 WSHSY, CDR2 SAAADI. The trim removed 6 bases at V and 1 base at J, leaving 4 bases unmatched. The CDR3 bases are TGCGCCAGCAGAGGACTAGCGGGGGGATCCCAAGAGACCCAGTACTTC. It translates to CASRGLAGGSQETQYF.

The genes are TRBV28 and TRBJ2-7; the D is unclear. The CDR3 runs to 10 residues. With 10 bases removed from V and 4 bases from J, the gap between germline ends came to 8 bases. The germline V gene has CDR1 MDHEN and CDR2 SYDVKM. The chain's CDR3 is CATYFYEQYF. Written as DNA, the CDR3 is TGTGCCACCTACTTTTACGAGCAGTACTTC.

The chain joins TRBV7-2 to TRBJ2-3; D is undetermined. The germline V and J ends were trimmed by 6 bases and 2 bases, with 9 bases remaining between them. Germline CDR1 and CDR2: SGHTA and FQGNSA. CDR3 length: 13 amino acids. CDR3 coding DNA: TGTGCCAGCAGTTCCCAAAACACAGATACGCAGTATTTT. Its translation is CASSSQNTDTQYF.

The chain employs TRBV5-6 and TRBJ2-1, with 9 bases lining up with TRBD2. The CDR3 is made up of 16 amino acids. J gave up 7 bases and V 3 bases, and 11 bases lay outside the gene matches. Germline loops: CDR1 SGHDT, CDR2 YYEEEE. The CDR3 DNA is TGTGCCAGCAGCTCCTTAAGGGCGGGAGGGGAAAATGAGCAGTTCTTC. It translates to CASSSLRAGGENEQFF.

The J gene is TRBJ2-7, the V gene TRBV10-3; 7 positions match TRBD1. The V gene end was trimmed by 8 bases and the J gene end by 2 bases; junction bases not matched to a gene: 9. The CDR3 is made up of 14 amino acids. The germline gives CDR1 ENHRY, CDR2 SYGVKD. CDR3 nucleotides: TGTGCCATCTCGGGGACAGAGAAAACCTACGAGCAGTACTTC. Amino acid sequence: CAISGTEKTYEQYF.